Described below is a single T cell receptor beta chain sequence and its context. Its specific antigen is unknown. No base quality values were provided; no much bigger clone lies one nucleotide off. Libraries were prepared through the immunoSEQ multiplex PCR assay. For the multiplex PCR, a mixture combining 60 forward primers for TCR Vbeta segments and 13 reverse primers for TCR Jbeta segments was used. The CDR3 region of rearranged TCR beta genes was amplified from genomic DNA by a multiplex PCR assay. The amplified TCR beta libraries were sequenced on the Illumina HiSeq System as 87-base-pair reads. As for how the authors treated the data: In a later analysis, 77 million or so unique TCR beta chains were counted across the 650 to 700 repertoires, and around 11 million of these chains were shared by at least two donors. Raw reads were error-corrected and collapsed into unique sequences with a nearest-neighbor algorithm that merged closely related sequences to remove PCR and sequencing errors. To assign V, D and J gene segments, CDR3 sequences were aligned to IMGT reference sequences. For a sequence to be retained, a match of at least six nucleotides was required to both a V gene segment and a J gene segment. Rearrangements were classified as productive when the CDR3 lacked stop codons and remained in frame with V and J, and all other rearrangements were classified as non-productive. CDR3 was defined by IMGT convention, running from the second conserved V-encoded cysteine to the conserved J-encoded phenylalanine. The earlier analysis of approximately 590 of the donors excluded any sequence lacking an unambiguous match to a single V gene segment. In an earlier analysis of a few hundred of the donors, V segments were called functional above 56.7% productive rearrangements and were called segregating when the between-donor standard deviation exceeded 5%. To diagnose cytomegalovirus status from the catalog of TCR beta chain sequences, a statistical classification framework was built. A later analysis assigned V and J genes by comparing TCR nucleotide sequences with IMGT/GENE-DB human TR gene sequences. The TCRdist pipeline was used in a later analysis to assign CDR3 sequences and most-parsimonious VDJ recombination scenarios. In a later analysis, each TCR beta chain was defined by its CDR3 amino acid sequence together with its V-gene family, and reads lacking a unique V-gene family were excluded. A later analysis removed 550 to 650 highly shared, low-generation-probability nucleotide sequences to deal with suspected cross-contamination and a sequencing artifact. For each public chain, a later analysis derived a clonal expansion index from normalized ranks of inferred template counts within each repertoire. In a later analysis, generation probabilities were computed using a VDJ recombination model fitted to out-of-frame rearrangements, and the results were checked against IGoR. A later analysis scored TCR-TCR, TCR-HLA and TCR-CMV co-occurrence with hypergeometric tests, applying a repertoire-size bias correction to TCR pairs. To estimate false discovery rates, a later analysis permuted the HLA or CMV assignments 20 times. In a later analysis, co-occurring TCRs were grouped using DBSCAN, with TCRdist sequence similarity added in when clustering inside HLA-allele-positive subsets. For co-occurrence clustering, repertoires with fewer than 30,000 or more than 120,000 public chains were excluded, along with roughly 5 repertoires with anomalous nucleotide sharing. TCRdb's version of the immuneACCESS table is confined to in-frame rearrangements and falls short of the full clone set. An unresolved V gene accounts for under half of the shortfall where checked; the remainder is of unknown origin. That table furnishes V, J and clone size, whereas the DNA furnished D and trimming. The sample table holds approximately 150,000 clones, of which approximately 79% were seen once. Over 1.3% of the sample lies in the top ten.

The CDR3 sequence holds 13 residues, the cysteine and phenylalanine included. The only DNA kept is the CDR3, 39 bases in frame from the first base. CDR1 and CDR2 (SGDLS, YYNGEE) derive from the germline V gene. V is cut by 0 bases and J by 7 bases, and the space between the germline ends is 8 bases. This record comes from a study of cytomegalovirus exposure and HLA in healthy donors (dated by TCRdb to the late 2010s). Some background on the complete study: According to an earlier analysis of a few hundred of the donors, 150 million to 200 million T cells yielded roughly 110 million unique TCR beta sequences and 276 Gb of sequence data. About 280 gigabases of sequencing data and tens of millions of unique TCR sequences were included in an early release covering over 600 HLA-typed donors. Of the approximately 400 genotyped donors, approximately 80% fell in the genetic ancestry cluster associated with self-reported Caucasian donors. The study aimed to test whether cataloging public T cell receptors could reveal signatures of past pathogen exposure. The study profiled the T cell repertoires of more than 500 subjects by immunosequencing and related them to cytomegalovirus serostatus. In addition to the first cohort of hundreds of subjects, a separate validation cohort of 120 different subjects was used. To predict cytomegalovirus infection status, the study combined high-throughput TCR immunosequencing, statistical association of individual TCRs with disease status, and machine learning. To study patterns of TCR occurrence, a later analysis re-analyzed previously published TCR beta repertoires from under 750 donors and added high-resolution HLA genotyping. Rather than drawing on any new phenotypic data, the later analysis identified candidate immune exposures from TCR beta sequences and the way those sequences occurred across donors. An earlier analysis of 587 of the donors used high-throughput TCR beta sequencing to judge whether each TCR beta V gene segment behaved as functional or pseudogenic. Donor age, sex, ethnicity and CMV serostatus were collected together with the repertoire data. Genome-wide SNP genotypes for about 55% of the roughly 670 donors were used in a later genetic analysis, which treated that subset as a discovery cohort. Every repertoire in the discovery cohort had been generated on one and the same sequencing platform. HLA typing covered class I and class II loci at four-digit resolution. The number of typed donors differed by locus: about 620-640 for A, B, C, DRB1 and DQB1; 500 to 550 for DQA1; roughly 600 for DPA1; and some 430 for DPB1. Five DR-DQ haplotypes were handled as single units for association and clustering, since linkage in the cohort was strong. Among roughly 370 genotyped donors of the cohort, an average of around 240,000 unique TCR beta nucleotide sequences were sequenced per donor, around 20% of them non-productive.

Summary of the overall study and its limitations: Because HLA typing was missing for some donors at each locus, association tests included only the typed subset. Compared with the roughly 600-donor mean, donors in an Asian-associated ancestry cluster had fewer N-insertions in productive TCRs, according to a later genetic analysis. In a later analysis, 16,951 TCR beta sequences were associated with specific HLA alleles at a false discovery rate of 0.05. This cohort had only TCR beta chains sequenced, and the lack of alpha or paired-chain data limited which features could be detected. A later analysis found that TCR association rates varied across HLA loci, with DRB1 alleles showing the most associated TCRs and HLA-C alleles the fewest. The only immune exposure information available for the cohort was CMV serostatus. The study gave a list of 150 to 200 TCR beta chains associated with cytomegalovirus. V-gene and J-gene trimming of TCR beta chains was associated with a missense DCLRE1C variant in a later genetic analysis, and the association was replicated in an independent cohort. The 87-base-pair reads could not distinguish some IMGT-functional V segments, including TRBV6-2 and TRBV6-3, so those segments were excluded. In an earlier analysis of fewer than 700 of the donors, most TCR beta V segments appeared in productive rearrangements about 87% or about 30% of the time, broadly matching IMGT annotations. The earlier analysis of approximately 560 of the donors excluded seventeen rarely observed V segments, including chromosome 9 orphons, because counts were too low. A later analysis found that HLA-associated TCR beta chains were more clonally expanded and had lower generation probabilities than equally common non-associated chains. A cluster of highly shared sequence variants was judged likely to represent a technical artifact of the sequencing pipeline. A later analysis found that most CMV-associated TCR beta chains appeared HLA-restricted, with HLA associations seemingly driven largely by CMV exposure. A further reported finding was that TCR beta sequences accurately predicted the HLA-A and HLA-B alleles for most subjects in the first cohort. When HLA alleles, especially DR and DQ, strongly co-occurred, attributing TCR associations to individual alleles was difficult. According to a later analysis, parvovirus B19, influenza, CMV and Epstein-Barr virus appeared linked to several top co-occurrence clusters. Most TCR sequences were seen in very few donors, while some public TCRs were found in many individuals. Correlated functional status among segregating V segments might be attributable to linkage disequilibrium, but an unknown experimental factor could not be ruled out. In vitro tests confirmed that a few of the cytomegalovirus-associated TCR beta chains recognize cytomegalovirus antigens. In both the original and validation cohorts, the classifier was reported to diagnose cytomegalovirus status with high specificity and sensitivity. Presence/absence analyses assumed roughly uniform sequencing depth across donors, an assumption that may not hold. The authors suggested that the approach could potentially be generalized to other disease states and immunological phenotypes.

In total, 666 healthy bone marrow donors made up the cohort. At the time of sampling, every cohort member was nominally healthy, though immune exposures that went unrecorded were likely present. The donor was CMV seronegative and belonged to the group of around 400 seronegative cohort members. Each donor provided a peripheral blood sample, and peripheral blood mononuclear cells were used for TCR beta sequencing. The Qiagen DNeasy Blood Extraction Kit was used to extract genomic DNA from the blood cell samples. The source of this sequence is a man aged 60 to 69 in good health and CMV-seronegative. Sequencing was done on a sample of PBMCs. The chain joins TRBV9 to TRBJ2-1; the D region possibly corresponds to TRBD2 (6 bases align). The nucleotides are TGTGCCAGCAGCGTAGCAGGGAGGAATGAGCAGTTCTTC. Its amino acids are CASSVAGRNEQFF.